The entry below gives a single T cell receptor (beta chain) sequence along with its context. Its matching antigen is unknown. This entry belongs to a study of Tregs in tolerant kidney transplant recipients. At the level of the study: Mixed chimerism was transient after nonmyeloablative marrow transplants from related graft donors.

Clones were sequenced by immunoSEQ multiplex PCR, and TCRdb holds only the in-frame ones, with some missing. Of 70,000 to 95,000 clones in the sample, more than 85% are singletons; the top ten hold approximately 0.37%. Whole-study results and caveats: Biological reproducibility was not directly addressed in this study.

Germline CDR1 is LNHDA and CDR2 is SQIVND (reference sequence). V lost 9 bases to trimming and J lost 0 bases, with 15 bases between them. The CDR3 sequence is 15 residues long. The receptor's source is a human donor who received a combined kidney and bone marrow transplant. V and J are TRBV19 and TRBJ1-5; D is unresolved. Sample: Tregs from blood, taken before the transplant. In DNA, the CDR3 is TGTGCCAGCAAGGACTTCCACGTTAGCAATCAGCCCCAGCATTTT. Its protein product is CASKDFHVSNQPQHF.